The rows below give T cell receptor beta chains drawn from one sample of a study of OX40 agonist ivuxolimab in advanced cancers. Repertoires were generated with immunoSEQ multiplex PCR, while TCRdb's copy carries only in-frame clones and drops some. The sample consists of roughly 70,000 clones, roughly 80% of them appearing once. The specimen was CD4+ or CD8+ T cells sorted from blood, collected in a trial of the OX40 agonist ivuxolimab. The receptors originated from an adult with an advanced solid tumor such as melanoma, head and neck, liver or kidney cancer. Both conserved end residues are part of each CDR3.

cdr3_aa	v_call	j_call
CATGRNTGELFF	TRBV9	TRBJ2-2
CASDQGAAQPQHF	TRBV28	TRBJ1-5
CASMMTFWGPNGNTIYF	TRBV19	TRBJ1-3
CACNNREERYEQYF	TRBV30	TRBJ2-7
CSAAPPDTGELFF	TRBV29-1	TRBJ2-2
CASSIDGTGVLPQHF	TRBV19	TRBJ1-5
CASSEQGYTEAFF	TRBV10-1	TRBJ1-1
CASSLAGRLRSYNEQFF	TRBV13	TRBJ2-1
CASSSGSGGGHGYTF	TRBV7-3	TRBJ1-2
CASSTAGQASGNTIYF	TRBV27	TRBJ1-3
CASSTRQGTNEKLFF	TRBV5-4	TRBJ1-4
CASSPLAGQAVEQYF	TRBV28	TRBJ2-7
CASSQDTSGVEAQYF	TRBV4-1	TRBJ2-7
CASSIGTLPTGADTQYF	TRBV7-2	TRBJ2-3
CASSQSPRGRTSGSWGPYF	TRBV16	TRBJ2-5
CASSPPTGPNEKLFF	TRBV28	TRBJ1-4
CASSQGFGVGQPQHF	TRBV4-1	TRBJ1-5
CASSLIGGRADTQYF	TRBV7-3	TRBJ2-3
CASSASPVHQDEKLFF	TRBV9	TRBJ1-4
CASSPGIGLKNIQYF	TRBV4-1	TRBJ2-4
CASSDGGGRSEQFF	TRBV2	TRBJ2-1
CAISLGGQILNTEAFF	TRBV10-3	TRBJ1-1